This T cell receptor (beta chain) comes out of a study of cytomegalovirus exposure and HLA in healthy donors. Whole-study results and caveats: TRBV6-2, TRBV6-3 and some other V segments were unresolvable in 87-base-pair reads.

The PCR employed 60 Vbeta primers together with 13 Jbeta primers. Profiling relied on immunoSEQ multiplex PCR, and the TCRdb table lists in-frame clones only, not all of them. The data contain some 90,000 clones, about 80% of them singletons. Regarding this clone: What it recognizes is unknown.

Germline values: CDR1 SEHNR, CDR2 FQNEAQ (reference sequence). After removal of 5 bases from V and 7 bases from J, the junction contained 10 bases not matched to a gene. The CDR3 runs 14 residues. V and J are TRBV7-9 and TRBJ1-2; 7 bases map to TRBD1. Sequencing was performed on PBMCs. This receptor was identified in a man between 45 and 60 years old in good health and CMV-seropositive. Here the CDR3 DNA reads TGTGCCAGCAGCCAACCGGGACAGCGGTTTGGCTACACCTTC. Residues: CASSQPGQRFGYTF.